The present entry profiles one TCR beta chain with its context. The repertoire was sequenced with immunoSEQ multiplex PCR; TCRdb's copy has only in-frame clones and lacks some. The data show around 300,000 clones, roughly 88% seen once. This sample was included in a study of blood T cell repertoires in COVID-19. V was pared by 3 bases and J by 4 bases, with 4 bases of the junction left unmatched. The CDR3 extends over 15 amino acids. Looked up from germline, CDR1 is LNHNV and CDR2 is YYDKDF (reference sequence). Specimen: PBMCs or T cells enriched from blood (not recorded which). This TCR came from a man aged 25 to 45 who had recovered from COVID-19. The chain couples TRBV15 to TRBJ2-3; 10 bases fit TRBD2. In DNA, the CDR3 is TGTGCCACCAGCAGTATAGCGGGGGGTGCAGATACGCAGTATTTT. Protein sequence: CATSSIAGGADTQYF. Variable domain in full (rest from reference TRBV15 and TRBJ2-3): DAMVIQNPRYQVTQFGKPVTLSCSQTLNHNVMYWYQQKSSQAPKLLFHYYDKDFNNEADTPDNFQSRRPNTSFCFLDIRSPGLGDTAMYLCATSSIAGGADTQYFGPGTRLTVL.